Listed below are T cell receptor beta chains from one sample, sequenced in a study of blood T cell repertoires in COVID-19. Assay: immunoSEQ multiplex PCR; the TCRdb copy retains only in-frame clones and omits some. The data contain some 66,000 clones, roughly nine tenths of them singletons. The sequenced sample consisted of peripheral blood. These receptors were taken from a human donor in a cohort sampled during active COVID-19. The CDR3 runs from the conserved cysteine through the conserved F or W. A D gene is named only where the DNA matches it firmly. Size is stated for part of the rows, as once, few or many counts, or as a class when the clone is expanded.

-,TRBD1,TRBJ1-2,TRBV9,TGTGCCAGCAGCGGCCAGGGGGCATATGGCTACACCTTC,CASSGQGAYGYTF
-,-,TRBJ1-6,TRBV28,TGTGCCAGCAGTTTATACAGAAATTCACCCCTCCACTTT,CASSLYRNSPLHF
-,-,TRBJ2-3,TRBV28,TGTGCCAGCAGTTTAGGCCAGCCGAGGGTTTCTAGCACAGATACGCAGTATTTT,CASSLGQPRVSSTDTQYF
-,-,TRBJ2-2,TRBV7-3,TGTGCCAGCCGAAGGGGGTCAAACACCGGGGAGCTGTTTTTT,CASRRGSNTGELFF
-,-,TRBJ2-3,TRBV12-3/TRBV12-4,TGTGCCAGCAGTTTATCGGTGGCAGATACGCAGTATTTT,CASSLSVADTQYF
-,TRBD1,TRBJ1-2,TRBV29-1,TGCAGCGTTGTTACAGGGGGCTTAGGTGGCTACACCTTC,CSVVTGGLGGYTF
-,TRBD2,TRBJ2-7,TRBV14,TGTGCCAGCAGCCGCAGCGGGGGGGGCTACGAGCAGTACTTC,CASSRSGGGYEQYF
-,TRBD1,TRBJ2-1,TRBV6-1,TGTGCCAGCAGTGAAGCAGGGGGACAGGGGGATGAGCAGTTCTTC,CASSEAGGQGDEQFF
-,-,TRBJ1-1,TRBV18,TGTGCCAGCTCACCACAGGACACGGAGAACACTGAAGCTTTCTTT,CASSPQDTENTEAFF
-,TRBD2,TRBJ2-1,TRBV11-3,TGTGCCAGCAGCTTAGGGGGACTAGCGGACAATGAGCAGTTCTTC,CASSLGGLADNEQFF
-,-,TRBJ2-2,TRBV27,TGTGCCAGCAGTATCAGACAGGCGCGAAACACCGGGGAGCTGTTTTTT,CASSIRQARNTGELFF
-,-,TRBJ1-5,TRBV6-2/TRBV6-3,TGTGCCAGCAGTTCTCCAATAGCGAATCAGCCCCAGCATTTT,CASSSPIANQPQHF
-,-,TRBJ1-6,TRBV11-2,TGTGCCAGCAGCTTAACGCCAGGGCCTAATTCACCCCTCCACTTT,CASSLTPGPNSPLHF
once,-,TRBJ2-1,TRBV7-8,TGTGCCAGCAGCTCCACCAGGGCGAGCTCCTACAATGAGCAGTTCTTC,CASSSTRASSYNEQFF
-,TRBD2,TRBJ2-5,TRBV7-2,TGTGCCAGCAGCCCTGGGCTAGCGGGGGGTAGACAAGAGACCCAGTACTTC,CASSPGLAGGRQETQYF
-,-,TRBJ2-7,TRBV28,TGTGCCAGCAGTTCACGCACTAGCCTTCGCTACGAGCAGTACTTC,CASSSRTSLRYEQYF
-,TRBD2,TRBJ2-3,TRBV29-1,TGCAGCGTTGACCGGTTACAAATACTAGCGGGGGGTCGCACAGATACGCAGTATTTT,CSVDRLQILAGGRTDTQYF
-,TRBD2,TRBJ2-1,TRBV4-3,TGCGCCAGCAGCCAAGTTGGGACTAGCGGCTACAATGAGCAGTTCTTC,CASSQVGTSGYNEQFF
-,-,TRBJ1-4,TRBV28,TGTGCCACCTCAGGGGATCGGGAAAAACTGTTTTTT,CATSGDREKLFF
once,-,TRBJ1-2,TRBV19,TGTGCCAGTCTACGGACAGCCGGGACGCCACAGTGGGGCTACACCTTC,CASLRTAGTPQWGYTF
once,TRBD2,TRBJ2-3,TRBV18,TGTGCCAGCTCAACGATAGCGGGGGGGATCACAGATACGCAGTATTTT,CASSTIAGGITDTQYF
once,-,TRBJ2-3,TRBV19,TGTGCCAGTAGTATAGGGTCTATTACAGATACGCAGTATTTT,CASSIGSITDTQYF
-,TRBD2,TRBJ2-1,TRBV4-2,TGTGCCAGCAGCCAACGACTACTAGCGGGTCCCGCTTACAATGAGCAGTTCTTC,CASSQRLLAGPAYNEQFF
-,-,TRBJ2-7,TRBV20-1,TGCAGTGCTAGTGGGGGGCGGGAGAGCTACGAGCAGTACTTC,CSASGGRESYEQYF
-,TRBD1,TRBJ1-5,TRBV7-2,TGTGCCAGCAGCTCCGACAGGGAGCAACCCCAGCATTTT,CASSSDREQPQHF
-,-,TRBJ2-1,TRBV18,TGTGCCAGCTCACCCGCAGGGGGGTCCTACAATGAGCAGTTCTTC,CASSPAGGSYNEQFF
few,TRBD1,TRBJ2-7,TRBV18,TGTGCCAGCTCGCCAACCGGGACAGACTACGAGCAGTACTTC,CASSPTGTDYEQYF
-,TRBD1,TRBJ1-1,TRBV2,TGTGCCAGCAGCCCAGGGGGCGCATTGGCTGAAGCTTTCTTT,CASSPGGALAEAFF
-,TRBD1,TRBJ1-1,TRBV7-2,TGTGCCAGCAGCCAAGGACAGGGGGCGAGGGCTTTCTTT,CASSQGQGARAFF
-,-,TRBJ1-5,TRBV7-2,TGTGCCAGCAGCTTAGCGGGGAGAGGTAATCAGCCCCAGCATTTT,CASSLAGRGNQPQHF
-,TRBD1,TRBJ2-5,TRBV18,TGTGCCAGCTCCCCGAGGACAGGAGCCCTAGAAGAGACCCAGTACTTC,CASSPRTGALEETQYF
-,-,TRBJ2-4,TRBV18,TGTGCCAGCTCACCACCGGGAGGCCTAGCCAAAAACATTCAGTACTTC,CASSPPGGLAKNIQYF
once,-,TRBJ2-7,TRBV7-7,TGTGCTAGCAGCTTCCACAGGAGGGGCTCCTACGAGCAGTACTTC,CASSFHRRGSYEQYF
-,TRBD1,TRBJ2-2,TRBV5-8,TGTGCCAGCAGCCGGGACAGCTCGAACACCGGGGAGCTGTTTTTT,CASSRDSSNTGELFF
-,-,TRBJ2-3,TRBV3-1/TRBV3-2,TGTGCCAGCAGCCCCGCGGTAGATACGCAGTATTTT,CASSPAVDTQYF
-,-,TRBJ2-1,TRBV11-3,TGTGCCAGCAGCTCGGGGAGTCTCTACAATGAGCAGTTCTTC,CASSSGSLYNEQFF
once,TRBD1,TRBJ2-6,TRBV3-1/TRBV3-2,TGTGCCAGCAGCCAAGATCGTGGGACAGGGCTGTTGGGGGCCAACGTCCTGACTTTC,CASSQDRGTGLLGANVLTF
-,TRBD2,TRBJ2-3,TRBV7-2,TGTGCCAGCAGCTTACGGGGGGGGGCTGCGACAGATACGCAGTATTTT,CASSLRGGAATDTQYF
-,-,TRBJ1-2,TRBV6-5,TGTGCCAGCAGACATGACAGGACCCCCTCCTATGGCTACACCTTC,CASRHDRTPSYGYTF
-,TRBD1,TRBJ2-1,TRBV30,TGTGCCTGGAGCCAGGGGGCGGGTTTCAATGAGCAGTTCTTC,CAWSQGAGFNEQFF
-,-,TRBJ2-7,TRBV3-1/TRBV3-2,TGTGCCAGCAGCCAAGGTCGGCAGGGCGAGCAGTACTTC,CASSQGRQGEQYF
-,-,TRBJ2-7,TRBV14,TGTGCCAGCAGCCAGTTACAGGGTTCCGGCTACGAGCAGTACTTC,CASSQLQGSGYEQYF
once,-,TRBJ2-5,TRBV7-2,TGTGCCAGCAGCCCCGGGAGCCAAGAGACCCAGTACTTC,CASSPGSQETQYF
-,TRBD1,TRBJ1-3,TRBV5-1,TGCGCCAGCAGCGCCACAGGGGGCTCGGGTAACACCATATATTTT,CASSATGGSGNTIYF
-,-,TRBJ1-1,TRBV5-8,TGTGCCAGCAGCCGTACGACGGGGTTCGGGGCTTTCTTT,CASSRTTGFGAFF
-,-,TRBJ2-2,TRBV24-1,TGTGCCACCACCAAGGGGGGGAACGCCGGGGAGCTGTTTTTT,CATTKGGNAGELFF
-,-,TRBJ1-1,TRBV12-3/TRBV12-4,TGTGCCAGCAGTTTTATCGGGAACACTGAAGCTTTCTTT,CASSFIGNTEAFF
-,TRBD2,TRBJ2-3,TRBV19,TGTGCCAGTACTTTAGCGGGAGCGGAAGATACGCAGTATTTT,CASTLAGAEDTQYF
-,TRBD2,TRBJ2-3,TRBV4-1,TGCGCCAGCAGCCAAGATGCGCTAGCGGGGGGCACAGATACGCAGTATTTT,CASSQDALAGGTDTQYF
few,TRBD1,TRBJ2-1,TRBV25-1,TGTGCCAGCAGTGAAGGGACAGCATACATATCCTACAATGAGCAGTTCTTC,CASSEGTAYISYNEQFF
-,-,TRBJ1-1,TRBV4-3,TGCGCCAGCAGCCAACTACTTGGGAGTGGCACTGAAGCTTTCTTT,CASSQLLGSGTEAFF
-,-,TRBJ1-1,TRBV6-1,TGTGCCAGCAGTGAAGCTCGTGGACGGCAGGGGTGGACTGAAGCTTTCTTT,CASSEARGRQGWTEAFF
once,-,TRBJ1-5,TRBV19,TGTGCCAGTAGTATCGGGGAGGTTTACAATCAGCCCCAGCATTTT,CASSIGEVYNQPQHF
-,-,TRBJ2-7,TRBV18,TGTGCCAGCTCAAATACAGGGTCTTTCGGCTACGAGCAGTACTTC,CASSNTGSFGYEQYF
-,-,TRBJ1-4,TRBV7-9,TGTGCCAGCAGCTTAGGGGATACAGGGCCGGCTAATGAAAAACTGTTTTTT,CASSLGDTGPANEKLFF
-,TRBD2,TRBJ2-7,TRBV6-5,TGTGCCAGCAGTTCCCCGGGACTAGCGGAGGGATACGAGCAGTACTTC,CASSSPGLAEGYEQYF